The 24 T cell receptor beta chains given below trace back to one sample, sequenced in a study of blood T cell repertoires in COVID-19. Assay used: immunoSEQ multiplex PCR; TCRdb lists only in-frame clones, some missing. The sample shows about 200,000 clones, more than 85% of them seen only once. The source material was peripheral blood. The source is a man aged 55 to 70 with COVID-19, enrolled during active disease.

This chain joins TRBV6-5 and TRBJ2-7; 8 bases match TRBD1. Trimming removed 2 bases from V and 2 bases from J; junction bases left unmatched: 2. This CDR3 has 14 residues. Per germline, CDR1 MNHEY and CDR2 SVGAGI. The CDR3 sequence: CASSYAGGPYEQYF. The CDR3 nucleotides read TGTGCCAGCAGTTACGCAGGGGGCCCCTACGAGCAGTACTTC.

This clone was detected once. This chain's CDR3 is CASSTTQGVRREKLFF. The CDR3, as DNA: TGTGCCAGCAGTACAACTCAGGGGGTAAGAAGAGAAAAACTGTTTTTT. The chain recombines TRBV27 with TRBJ1-4; the match to TRBD1 covers 7 bases. From germline, CDR1 is MNHEY and CDR2 SMNVEV (reference sequence). Trimming took 5 bases from V and 8 from J; bases not matched to a gene: 14. The CDR3 loop spans 16 amino acids.

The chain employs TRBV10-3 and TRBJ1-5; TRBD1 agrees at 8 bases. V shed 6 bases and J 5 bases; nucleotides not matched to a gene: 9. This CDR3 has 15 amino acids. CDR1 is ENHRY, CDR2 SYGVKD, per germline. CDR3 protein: CAIREKTGADQPQHF. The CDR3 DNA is TGTGCCATCAGGGAGAAGACAGGGGCCGATCAGCCCCAGCATTTT.

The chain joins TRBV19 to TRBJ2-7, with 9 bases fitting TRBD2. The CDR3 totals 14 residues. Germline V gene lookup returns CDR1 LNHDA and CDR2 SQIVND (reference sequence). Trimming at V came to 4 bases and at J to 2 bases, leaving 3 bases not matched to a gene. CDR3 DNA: TGTGCCAGTAGTAAGCGGGAGGTAACCTACGAGCAGTACTTC. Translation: CASSKREVTYEQYF.

The CDR3 region is CASSTISTGLYGYTF. Written as DNA, the CDR3 is TGTGCCAGCAGTACCATATCGACAGGGCTCTATGGCTACACCTTC. The rearrangement joins TRBV6-6 to TRBJ1-2, with TRBD1 matching 7 bases. The CDR3 consists of 15 residues. The junction had 10 bases not matched to a gene; V was cut back by 5 bases and J by 4 bases. The germline V gene has CDR1 MNHNY and CDR2 SVGAGI (reference sequence).

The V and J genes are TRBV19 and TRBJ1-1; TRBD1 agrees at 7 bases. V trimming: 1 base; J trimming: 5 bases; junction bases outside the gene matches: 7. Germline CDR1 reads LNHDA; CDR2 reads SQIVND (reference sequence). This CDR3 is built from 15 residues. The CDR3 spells CASSIGGQVATEAFF. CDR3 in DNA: TGTGCCAGTAGTATAGGCGGACAGGTGGCAACTGAAGCTTTCTTT.

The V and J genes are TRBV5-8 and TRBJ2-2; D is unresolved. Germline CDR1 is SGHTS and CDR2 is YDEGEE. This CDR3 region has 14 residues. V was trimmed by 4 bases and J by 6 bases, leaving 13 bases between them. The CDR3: CASSLRVMAGELFF. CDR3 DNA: TGTGCCAGCAGCCTCCGGGTAATGGCCGGGGAGCTGTTTTTT.

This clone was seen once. CDR3: CASSLSSVAGGPYEQYF. The CDR3 DNA reads TGTGCCAGCAGCTTAAGTTCGGTAGCGGGAGGCCCCTACGAGCAGTACTTC. This sequence joins TRBV7-8 and TRBJ2-7, with TRBD2 matching over 10 bases. V lost 2 bases to trimming and J lost 2 bases; unmatched junction nucleotides: 9. The CDR3 has 17 amino acids. Looked up from germline, CDR1 is SGHVS and CDR2 is FQNEAQ.

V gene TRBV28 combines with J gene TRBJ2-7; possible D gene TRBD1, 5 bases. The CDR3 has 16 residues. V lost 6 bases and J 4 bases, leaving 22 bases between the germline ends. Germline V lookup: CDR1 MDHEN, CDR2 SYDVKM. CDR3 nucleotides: TGTGCCAGCAGGACCGGTGGGGCGGTACCGTATTACGAGCAGTACTTC. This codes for CASRTGGAVPYYEQYF.

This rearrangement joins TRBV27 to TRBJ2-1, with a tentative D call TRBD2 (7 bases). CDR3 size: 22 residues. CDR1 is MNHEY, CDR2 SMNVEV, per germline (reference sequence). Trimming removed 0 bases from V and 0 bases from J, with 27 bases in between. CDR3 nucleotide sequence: TGTGCCAGCAGTTTATCATCGGGCCGGGGGGCTCTTTCTCCAAGCTCCTACAATGAGCAGTTCTTC. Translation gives CASSLSSGRGALSPSSYNEQFF.

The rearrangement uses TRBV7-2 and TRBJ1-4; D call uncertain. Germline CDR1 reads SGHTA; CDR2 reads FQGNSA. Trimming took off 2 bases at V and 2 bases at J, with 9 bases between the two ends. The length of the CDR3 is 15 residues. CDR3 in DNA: TGTGCCAGCAGCTTATCTCGGGGTACTAATGAAAAACTGTTTTTT. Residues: CASSLSRGTNEKLFF.

The CDR3 sequence is CASSVASGGKETQYF. The CDR3 DNA reads as TGTGCCAGCAGCGTAGCTAGCGGGGGGAAGGAGACCCAGTACTTC. This sequence joins TRBV9 and TRBJ2-5; TRBD2 aligns across 11 bases. The germline CDR1 and CDR2 sequences are SGDLS and YYNGEE. V trimming: 0 bases; J trimming: 5 bases; junction bases outside the gene matches: 3. The CDR3 totals 15 residues.

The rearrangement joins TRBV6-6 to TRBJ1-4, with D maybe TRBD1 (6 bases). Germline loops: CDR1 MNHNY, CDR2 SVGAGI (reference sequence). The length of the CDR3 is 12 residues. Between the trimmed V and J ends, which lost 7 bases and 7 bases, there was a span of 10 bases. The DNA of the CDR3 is TGTGCCAGCACCCGACAGGCTGAAAAACTGTTTTTT. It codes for CASTRQAEKLFF.

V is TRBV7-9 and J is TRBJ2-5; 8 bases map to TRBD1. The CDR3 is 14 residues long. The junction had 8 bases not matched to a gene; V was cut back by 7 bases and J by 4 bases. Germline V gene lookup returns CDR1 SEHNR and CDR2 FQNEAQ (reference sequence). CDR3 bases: TGTGCCAGCAACTTCGGCGGGACAGGAGAGACCCAGTACTTC. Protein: CASNFGGTGETQYF.

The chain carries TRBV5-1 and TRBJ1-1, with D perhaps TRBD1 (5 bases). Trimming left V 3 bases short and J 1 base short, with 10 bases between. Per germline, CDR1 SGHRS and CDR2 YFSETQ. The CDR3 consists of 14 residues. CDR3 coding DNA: TGCGCCAGCAGCTCAGGGCAGGGGAACACTGAAGCTTTCTTT. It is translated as CASSSGQGNTEAFF.

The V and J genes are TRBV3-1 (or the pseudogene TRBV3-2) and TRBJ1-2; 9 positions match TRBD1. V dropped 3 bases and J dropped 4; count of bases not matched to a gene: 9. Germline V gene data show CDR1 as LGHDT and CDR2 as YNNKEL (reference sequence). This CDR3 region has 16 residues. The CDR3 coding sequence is TGTGCCAGCAGCCAGTTACAGGGGGCGCGTGGCTATGGCTACACCTTC. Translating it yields CASSQLQGARGYGYTF.

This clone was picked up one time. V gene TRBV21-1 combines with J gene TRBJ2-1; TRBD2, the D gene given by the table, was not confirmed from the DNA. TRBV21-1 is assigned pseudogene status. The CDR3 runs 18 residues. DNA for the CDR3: TGTGCCAGCAGCATAACTCACCAGGGACTGAGCTCCTACAATGAGCAGTTCTTC. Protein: CASSITHQGLSSYNEQFF.

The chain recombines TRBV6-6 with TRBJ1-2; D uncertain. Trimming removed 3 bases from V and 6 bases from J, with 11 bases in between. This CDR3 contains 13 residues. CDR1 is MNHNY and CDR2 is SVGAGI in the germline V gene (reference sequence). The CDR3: CASSYQVRDGYTF. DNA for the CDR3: TGTGCCAGCAGTTATCAAGTGAGGGATGGCTACACCTTC.

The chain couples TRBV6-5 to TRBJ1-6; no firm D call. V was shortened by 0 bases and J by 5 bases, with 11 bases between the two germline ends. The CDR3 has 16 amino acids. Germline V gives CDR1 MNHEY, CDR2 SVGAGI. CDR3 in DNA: TGTGCCAGCAGTTACTCGAAACGGGGAGATAATTCACCCCTCCACTTT. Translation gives CASSYSKRGDNSPLHF.

Written as DNA, the CDR3 is TGTGCCAGCAGCTCGGGCCCGGGAGGTGAAAAACTGTTTTTT. Translated, it gives CASSSGPGGEKLFF. The chain employs TRBV3-1 (or the pseudogene TRBV3-2) and TRBJ1-4; D remains unclear. The germline gives CDR1 LGHDT, CDR2 YNNKEL (reference sequence). The CDR3 spans 14 residues. V lost 5 bases and J lost 7, with 14 bases in between.

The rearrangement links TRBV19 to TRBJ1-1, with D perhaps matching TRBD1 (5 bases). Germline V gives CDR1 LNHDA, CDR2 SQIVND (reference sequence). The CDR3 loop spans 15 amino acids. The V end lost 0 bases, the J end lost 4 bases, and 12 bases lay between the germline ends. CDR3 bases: TGTGCCAGTAGTATAGACGGCAGTGGGGCCACTGAAGCTTTCTTT. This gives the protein CASSIDGSGATEAFF.

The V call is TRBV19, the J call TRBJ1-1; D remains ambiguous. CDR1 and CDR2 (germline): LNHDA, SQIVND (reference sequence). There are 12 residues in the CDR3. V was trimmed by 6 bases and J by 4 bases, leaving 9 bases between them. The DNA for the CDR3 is TGTGCCAGTAGCAACTCGCCCACTGAAGCTTTCTTT. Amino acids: CASSNSPTEAFF. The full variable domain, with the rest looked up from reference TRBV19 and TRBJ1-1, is DGGITQSPKYLFRKEGQNVTLSCEQNLNHDAMYWYRQDPGQGLRLIYYSQIVNDFQKGDIAEGYSVSREKKESFPLTVTSAQKNPTAFYLCASSNSPTEAFFGQGTRLTVV.

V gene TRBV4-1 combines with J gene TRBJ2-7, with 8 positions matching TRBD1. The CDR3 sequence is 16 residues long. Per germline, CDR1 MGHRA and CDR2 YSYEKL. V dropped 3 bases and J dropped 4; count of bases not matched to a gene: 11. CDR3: CASSQQTGGPFYEQYF. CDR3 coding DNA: TGCGCCAGCAGCCAGCAAACAGGGGGGCCTTTTTACGAGCAGTACTTC.

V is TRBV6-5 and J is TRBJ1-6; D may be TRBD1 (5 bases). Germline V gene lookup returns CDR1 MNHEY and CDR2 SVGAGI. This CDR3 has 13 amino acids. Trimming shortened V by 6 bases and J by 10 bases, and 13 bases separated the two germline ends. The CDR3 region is CASRGLTNSPLHF. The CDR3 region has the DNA TGTGCCAGCAGGGGACTTACCAACTCACCCCTCCACTTT.